Listed below are T cell receptor beta chains from one sample, sequenced in a study of blood T cells in healthy people across ages. MiXCR, run by TCRdb on the 5' RACE reads, gives a single entry per CDR3 protein. The table shows 550,000 to 600,000 distinct CDR3 sequences, with 45% to 55% occurring only once. Sequencing was performed on blood. The receptors here all came from an elderly man in good health. Both conserved end residues are part of each CDR3. The D gene is left open where the match is weak. Clone size, where shown, is once, few, many, or a class for clones that have expanded.

v_call: TRBV20-1
j_call: TRBJ2-7
clone_size: .
d_call: .
cdr3_nt: TGCAGTGCTGGCGAGACAGTATCCTACTACGAGCAGTACTTC
cdr3_aa: CSAGETVSYYEQYF

v_call: TRBV10-3
j_call: TRBJ2-7
clone_size: .
d_call: TRBD2
cdr3_nt: TGTGCCATCAGTGAGACTAGCGGGAGTGGCTACGAGCAGTACTTC
cdr3_aa: CAISETSGSGYEQYF

v_call: TRBV12-3/TRBV12-4
j_call: TRBJ2-1
clone_size: few
d_call: TRBD2
cdr3_nt: TGTGCCAGCTCACCAGGGACTAGCGGGAGGGGTGAGCAGTTCTTC
cdr3_aa: CASSPGTSGRGEQFF

v_call: TRBV15
j_call: TRBJ2-5
clone_size: .
d_call: .
cdr3_nt: TGTGCCACCAACCTCGACAGATACCAAGAGACCCAGTACTTC
cdr3_aa: CATNLDRYQETQYF

v_call: TRBV6-5
j_call: TRBJ2-1
clone_size: many
d_call: TRBD2
cdr3_nt: TGTGCCACGGGTGCGGGGCGGGAGGGCAATGAGCAGTTCTTC
cdr3_aa: CATGAGREGNEQFF

v_call: TRBV28
j_call: TRBJ2-7
clone_size: .
d_call: .
cdr3_nt: TGTGCCAGCACCCCCAGTTGGGGTCACGAGCAGTACTTC
cdr3_aa: CASTPSWGHEQYF

v_call: TRBV24-1
j_call: TRBJ2-2
clone_size: .
d_call: .
cdr3_nt: TGTGCCACCAGTGTGAACACCGGGGAGCTGTTTTTT
cdr3_aa: CATSVNTGELFF

v_call: TRBV7-2
j_call: TRBJ2-7
clone_size: few
d_call: .
cdr3_nt: TGTGCCAGCAGCTTACTGGGTCGGAGTTACGAGCAGTACTTC
cdr3_aa: CASSLLGRSYEQYF

v_call: TRBV25-1
j_call: TRBJ1-2
clone_size: .
d_call: .
cdr3_nt: TGTGCCAGCAGTGACCGCGCGCAGGGCCTCTACACCTTC
cdr3_aa: CASSDRAQGLYTF

v_call: TRBV20-1
j_call: TRBJ1-5
clone_size: .
d_call: .
cdr3_nt: TGCAGTGCCGTGGTACCGGGGGTTGGCAATCAGCCCCAGCATTTT
cdr3_aa: CSAVVPGVGNQPQHF

v_call: TRBV27
j_call: TRBJ2-3
clone_size: .
d_call: TRBD2
cdr3_nt: TGTGCCAGCAGTGGGAGCGGGAGCCGCACAGATACGCAGTATTTT
cdr3_aa: CASSGSGSRTDTQYF

v_call: TRBV20-1
j_call: TRBJ1-1
clone_size: .
d_call: .
cdr3_nt: TGCAGTGCTAGAGAAAGCACAGGGTCAACGAACACTGAATCTTTCTTT
cdr3_aa: CSARESTGSTNTESFF

v_call: TRBV29-1
j_call: TRBJ1-1
clone_size: few
d_call: .
cdr3_nt: TGCAGCGTTGAAAATGGAGCAGGGCGGACTGAAGCTTTCTTT
cdr3_aa: CSVENGAGRTEAFF

v_call: TRBV4-3
j_call: TRBJ1-1
clone_size: .
d_call: TRBD1
cdr3_nt: TGCGCCAGCAGCCAAGATCGTGGGACAGTTGAAGCTTTCTTT
cdr3_aa: CASSQDRGTVEAFF

v_call: TRBV4-3
j_call: TRBJ2-1
clone_size: .
d_call: TRBD1
cdr3_nt: TGCGCCAGCAGCCAACTTGGACAGGGGTGGAATGAGCAGTTCTTC
cdr3_aa: CASSQLGQGWNEQFF

v_call: TRBV25-1
j_call: TRBJ1-1
clone_size: .
d_call: .
cdr3_nt: TGTGCCAACCAACCGACAGGACCAACTGAAGCTTTCTTT
cdr3_aa: CANQPTGPTEAFF

v_call: TRBV9
j_call: TRBJ1-2
clone_size: .
d_call: .
cdr3_nt: TGTGCCAGCAGGCGGGAAGGGGGATATGGCTACACCTTC
cdr3_aa: CASRREGGYGYTF

v_call: TRBV7-2
j_call: TRBJ2-5
clone_size: .
d_call: .
cdr3_nt: TGTGCCAGCAGCCGTGGGGTATCTGAGACCCAGTACTTC
cdr3_aa: CASSRGVSETQYF

v_call: TRBV7-9
j_call: TRBJ2-7
clone_size: .
d_call: TRBD2
cdr3_nt: TGTGCCAGCAGCTTTACTAGCGCGCGCGAGCAGTACTTC
cdr3_aa: CASSFTSAREQYF

v_call: TRBV20-1
j_call: TRBJ1-2
clone_size: few
d_call: .
cdr3_nt: TGCAGTGCTAGAGATGCGGGAAACTATGGCTACACCTTC
cdr3_aa: CSARDAGNYGYTF

v_call: TRBV12-3/TRBV12-4
j_call: TRBJ2-5
clone_size: .
d_call: .
cdr3_nt: TGTGCCAGCAGTTTATGGGGGAGTGGGCAAGAGACCCAGTACTTC
cdr3_aa: CASSLWGSGQETQYF

v_call: TRBV9
j_call: TRBJ2-5
clone_size: .
d_call: .
cdr3_nt: TGTGCCAGCAGCCGCCTAATCTCCTACCAAGAGACCCAGTACTTC
cdr3_aa: CASSRLISYQETQYF

v_call: TRBV4-2
j_call: TRBJ1-2
clone_size: few
d_call: TRBD1
cdr3_nt: TGTGCCAGCAGCCAAGCACTCCCGGGACAGGGCTATGGCTACACCTTC
cdr3_aa: CASSQALPGQGYGYTF

v_call: TRBV21-1
j_call: TRBJ2-7
clone_size: .
d_call: .
cdr3_nt: TGTGCCAGCAGCAAAAACCACTTGACAGGGAATTTCTACGAGCAGTACTTC
cdr3_aa: CASSKNHLTGNFYEQYF

v_call: TRBV7-3
j_call: TRBJ1-2
clone_size: few
d_call: TRBD1
cdr3_nt: TGTGCCAGCAGCCCCACAGGGGGCTCCTTCTATGGCTACACCTTC
cdr3_aa: CASSPTGGSFYGYTF

v_call: TRBV6-5
j_call: TRBJ2-7
clone_size: many
d_call: TRBD2
cdr3_nt: TGTGCCAGCAGCCCCATGAGCGGGGGTCCCTACGAGCAGTACTTC
cdr3_aa: CASSPMSGGPYEQYF